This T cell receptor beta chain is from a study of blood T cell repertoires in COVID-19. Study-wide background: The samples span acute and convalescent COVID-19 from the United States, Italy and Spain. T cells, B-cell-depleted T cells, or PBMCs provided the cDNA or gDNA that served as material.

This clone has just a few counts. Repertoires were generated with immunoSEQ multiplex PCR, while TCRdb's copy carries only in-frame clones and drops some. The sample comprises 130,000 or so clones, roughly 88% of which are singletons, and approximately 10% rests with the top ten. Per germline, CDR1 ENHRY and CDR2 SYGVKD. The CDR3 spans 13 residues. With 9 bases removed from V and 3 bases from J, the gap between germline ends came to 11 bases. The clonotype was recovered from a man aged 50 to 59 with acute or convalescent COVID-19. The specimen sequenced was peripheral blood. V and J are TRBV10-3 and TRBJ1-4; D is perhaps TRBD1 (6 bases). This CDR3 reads CAISRGANEKLFF. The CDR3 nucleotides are TGTGCCATTTCCAGGGGAGCTAATGAAAAACTGTTTTTT.